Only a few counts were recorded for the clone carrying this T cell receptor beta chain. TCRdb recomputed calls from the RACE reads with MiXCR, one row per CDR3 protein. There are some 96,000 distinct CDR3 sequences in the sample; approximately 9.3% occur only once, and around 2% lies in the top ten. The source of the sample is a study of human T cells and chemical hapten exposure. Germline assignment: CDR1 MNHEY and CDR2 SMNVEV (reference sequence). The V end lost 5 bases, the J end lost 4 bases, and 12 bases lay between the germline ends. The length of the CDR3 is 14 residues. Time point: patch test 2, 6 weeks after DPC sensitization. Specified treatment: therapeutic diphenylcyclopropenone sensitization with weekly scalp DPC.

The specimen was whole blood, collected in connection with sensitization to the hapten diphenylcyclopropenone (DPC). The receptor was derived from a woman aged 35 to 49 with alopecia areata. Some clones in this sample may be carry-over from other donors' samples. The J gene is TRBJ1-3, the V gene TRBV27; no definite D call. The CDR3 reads CASSPTTAGNTIYF. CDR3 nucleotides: TGTGCCAGCAGTCCTACGACGGCCGGAAACACCATATATTTT.